This T cell receptor (beta chain) derives from a study of T-cell reconstitution after alpha-beta-depleted transplantation in children. Preparing the TCRbeta library involved the use of unique molecular identifiers. TCRdb used MiXCR to reprocess the PCR reads, holding one entry per CDR3 protein. The profile shows around 600,000 distinct CDR3 sequences, roughly a tenth of them singletons. This clonotype has at least ten counts. The starting material was PBMCs from the stem cell graft donor, obtained from the stem cell graft. This sequence was found in a human donor who donated a stem cell graft to a child with acute myeloid leukemia.

This chain's CDR3 is CSAREGGFEQYF. As DNA, the CDR3 is TGCAGTGCTAGAGAAGGAGGTTTCGAGCAGTACTTC. The rearrangement joins TRBV20-1 to TRBJ2-7; the D gene is possibly TRBD2 (5 bases). V lost 0 bases, J lost 6 bases, and 9 bases lay in between. The CDR3 has 12 amino acids. Germline V gene lookup returns CDR1 DFQATT and CDR2 SNEGSKA (reference sequence).